This TCR beta chain was recorded in a study of blood T cell repertoires in COVID-19. Generated by immunoSEQ multiplex PCR, the TCRdb table keeps only in-frame clones and is missing some. The table shows 220,000 or so clones, with about three quarters occurring only once. Between the trimmed V and J ends, which lost 6 bases and 10 bases, there was a span of 13 bases. Germline CDR1 reads SGHDT; CDR2 reads YYEEEE. The CDR3 extends over 12 amino acids. Only a few counts were recorded for this clone. The specimen sequenced was peripheral blood. The rearrangement links TRBV5-6 to TRBJ1-4; the D is unclear. This TCR was sampled from a woman aged 70-85 years with acute or convalescent COVID-19. CDR3 region: CASNREEGKLFF. In DNA form, the CDR3 reads TGTGCCAGCAACCGGGAGGAAGGAAAACTGTTTTTT.